These 8 T cell receptor beta chains were all obtained from the same sample, sequenced in a study of radiotherapy plus CTLA-4 blockade in lung cancer. TCRdb's copy holds only in-frame clones and misses some; the assay was immunoSEQ multiplex PCR. Of approximately 94,000 clones detected, around 83% appear once; the ten largest clones hold under 30%. This material consisted of peripheral blood, taken from a patient treated with radiotherapy plus ipilimumab. These receptors all stem from a human donor with non-small cell lung cancer that progressed on radiotherapy plus ipilimumab.

In this sample, this clone turned up once. The chain couples TRBV10-3 to TRBJ2-2; no clear D. Looked up from germline, CDR1 is ENHRY and CDR2 is SYGVKD. The CDR3 contains 14 residues. Trimming took 9 bases from V and 0 from J, leaving 11 bases between them. This chain's CDR3 is CAITETANTGELFF. The CDR3 DNA reads as TGTGCCATAACCGAGACCGCGAACACCGGGGAGCTGTTTTTT.

The chain joins TRBV7-9 to TRBJ2-7; no clear D gene. Trimming left V 1 base short and J 6 bases short, with 13 bases between. The CDR3 totals 14 residues. The germline gives CDR1 SEHNR, CDR2 FQNEAQ (reference sequence). The CDR3 DNA reads TGTGCCAGCAGCTTAGACGTAATCCCCCTCGAGCAGTACGTC. It yields the protein CASSLDVIPLEQYV.

The chain is built from TRBV7-2 and TRBJ2-2; D may be TRBD1 (6 bases). Germline V CDR1 and CDR2: SGHTA, FQGNSA. Trimming took 6 bases from V and 6 from J, leaving 11 bases between them. The CDR3 consists of 13 residues. Here the CDR3 DNA reads TGTGCCAGCAGACCAGGGGCGGCCGGGGAGCTGTTTTTT. Amino acid sequence: CASRPGAAGELFF. Variable domain in full (rest from reference TRBV7-2 and TRBJ2-2): GAGVSQSPSNKVTEKGKDVELRCDPISGHTALYWYRQSLGQGLEFLIYFQGNSAPDKSGLPSDRFSAERTGGSVSTLTIQRTQQEDSAVYLCASRPGAAGELFFGEGSRLTVL.

The chain has TRBV7-8 and TRBJ2-3; D unclear. This CDR3 contains 10 residues. CDR1 and CDR2 from the germline V gene are SGHVS and FQNEAQ. V lost 1 base, J lost 7 bases, and 0 bases lay in between. The CDR3 sequence is CASSLDTQYF. For the CDR3, the DNA is TGTGCCAGCAGCTTAGATACGCAGTATTTT.

The chain couples TRBV15 to TRBJ1-5; D is uncertain. This CDR3 comprises 15 residues. In germline, CDR1 is LNHNV, CDR2 YYDKDF (reference sequence). Deletions cut 0 bases from V and 6 bases from J, with 12 bases between. CDR3 sequence reads: CATSRDPTSGQPQHF. In nucleotides, the CDR3 is TGTGCCACCAGCAGAGATCCCACGTCGGGTCAGCCCCAGCATTTT. The whole variable domain, filled in from reference TRBV15 and TRBJ1-5, reads DAMVIQNPRYQVTQFGKPVTLSCSQTLNHNVMYWYQQKSSQAPKLLFHYYDKDFNNEADTPDNFQSRRPNTSFCFLDIRSPGLGDTAMYLCATSRDPTSGQPQHFGDGTRLSIL.

J is TRBJ1-1 and V is TRBV5-6, with a tentative D call TRBD1 (6 bases). Germline V lookup: CDR1 SGHDT, CDR2 YYEEEE. V was clipped by 4 bases and J by 5 bases, with 15 bases between them. The CDR3 loop spans 14 amino acids. The CDR3 nucleotides read TGTGCCAGCAGCCCCAGGGGAGTTCGGACTGAAGCTTTCTTT. Its translation: CASSPRGVRTEAFF. Drawing the rest from reference TRBV5-6 and TRBJ1-1, the complete variable domain is DAGVTQSPTHLIKTRGQQVTLRCSPKSGHDTVSWYQQALGQGPQFIFQYYEEEERQRGNFPDRFSGHQFPNYSSELNVNALLLGDSALYLCASSPRGVRTEAFFGQGTRLTVV.

The rearrangement joins TRBV9 to TRBJ2-1; 8 bases are a match to TRBD2. The CDR3 runs 13 residues. With 5 bases clipped from V and 8 bases from J, the junction kept 6 bases outside the gene matches. Germline CDR1 is SGDLS and CDR2 is YYNGEE. CDR3 loop: CASSPGLGYEQFF. The CDR3 coding sequence is TGTGCCAGCAGTCCGGGACTAGGTTATGAGCAGTTCTTC. Filled out from reference TRBV9 and TRBJ2-1, the complete variable domain reads DSGVTQTPKHLITATGQRVTLRCSPRSGDLSVYWYQQSLDQGLQFLIQYYNGEERAKGNILERFSAQQFPDLHSELNLSSLELGDSALYFCASSPGLGYEQFFGPGTRLTVL.

CDR3 sequence (DNA): TGTGCCAGCTCACCATTCGTAACCCTAGCGGGAGATCTAGGGAATGAGCAGTTCTTC. As protein: CASSPFVTLAGDLGNEQFF. V usage is TRBV18 and J usage is TRBJ2-1; 10 nucleotides agree with TRBD2. Germline V lookup: CDR1 KGHSH, CDR2 LQKENI. CDR3 size: 19 residues. V lost 2 bases and J lost 7; bases outside the gene matches: 17.